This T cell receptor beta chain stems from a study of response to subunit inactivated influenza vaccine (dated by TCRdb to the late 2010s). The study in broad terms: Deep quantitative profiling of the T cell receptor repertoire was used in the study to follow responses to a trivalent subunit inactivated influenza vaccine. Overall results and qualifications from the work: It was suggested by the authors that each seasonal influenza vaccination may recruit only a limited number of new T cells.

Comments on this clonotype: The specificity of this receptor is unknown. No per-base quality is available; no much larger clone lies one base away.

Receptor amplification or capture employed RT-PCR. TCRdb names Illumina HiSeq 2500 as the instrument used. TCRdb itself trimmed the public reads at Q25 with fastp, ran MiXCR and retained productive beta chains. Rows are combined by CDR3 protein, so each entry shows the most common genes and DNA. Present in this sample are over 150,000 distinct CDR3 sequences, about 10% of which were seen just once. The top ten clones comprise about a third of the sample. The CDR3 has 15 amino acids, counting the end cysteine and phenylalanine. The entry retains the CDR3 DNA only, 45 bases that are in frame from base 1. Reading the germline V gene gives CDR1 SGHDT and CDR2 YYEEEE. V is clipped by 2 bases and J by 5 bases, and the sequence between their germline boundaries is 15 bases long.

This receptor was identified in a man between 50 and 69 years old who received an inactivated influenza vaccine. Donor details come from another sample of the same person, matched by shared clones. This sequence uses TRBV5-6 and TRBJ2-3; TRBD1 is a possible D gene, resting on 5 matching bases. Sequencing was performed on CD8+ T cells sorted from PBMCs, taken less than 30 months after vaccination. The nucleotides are TGTGCCAGCAGCTTTGAGGCACAGGTCAAAGATACGCAGTATTTT. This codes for CASSFEAQVKDTQYF.